The 21 T cell receptor beta chains below come from one sample, sequenced in a study of T cells in Graves' hyperthyroidism and ophthalmopathy. Amplification of TCR beta CDR3 regions used RNA as the template. The study used the HTBI primer set for a first-round RT-PCR of the TCR CDR3. TCRdb called the multiplex PCR reads again in MiXCR, with one record for every CDR3 protein. The table has about half a million distinct CDR3 sequences, about 20% seen once; the top ten hold 47%. The sequenced sample was blood. The receptor source for this set is a man aged 40-49 years with Graves' ophthalmopathy.

The CDR3 protein is CASRPGGATTDTQYF. The CDR3 nucleotides read TGCGCCAGCAGGCCTGGGGGGGCGACCACAGATACGCAGTATTTT. The V and J genes are TRBV5-1 and TRBJ2-3; D may be TRBD2 (7 bases). From germline, CDR1 is SGHRS and CDR2 YFSETQ. The CDR3 extends over 15 amino acids. Trimming removed 5 bases at V and 2 bases at J, with 15 bases between. Using reference TRBV5-1 and TRBJ2-3 for the parts outside the CDR3, the full variable domain is KAGVTQTPRYLIKTRGQQVTLSCSPISGHRSVSWYQQTPGQGLQFLFEYFSETQRNKGNFPGRFSGRQFSNSRSEMNVSTLELGDSALYLCASRPGGATTDTQYFGPGTRLTVL.

Only a few counts were recorded for this clonotype. The chain uses TRBV20-1 and TRBJ2-3; TRBD1 might be the D (5 bases). The DNA end is more similar to TRBJ1-5, so the J call may be wrong. CDR1 and CDR2 from the germline V gene are DFQATT and SNEGSKA (reference sequence). The CDR3 is 14 residues long. CDR3: CSAVPGTNTDTQHF. The CDR3 DNA follows: TGCAGTGCTGTACCCGGGACTAACACAGATACGCAGCATTTT.

This clonotype was seen only a few times. The gene calls are TRBV6-1 and TRBJ2-3; D remains unclear. Germline values: CDR1 MNHNS, CDR2 SASEGT. The CDR3 runs 14 residues. Trimming took off 6 bases at V and 2 bases at J, with 12 bases between the two ends. The CDR3 sequence: CASSRMLSTDTQYF. The DNA for the CDR3 is TGTGCCAGCAGCAGAATGCTATCCACAGATACGCAGTATTTT.

Points on this clonotype: A read error is possible here, since a much larger clone lies one base away. The chain recombines TRBV7-9 with TRBJ2-3; TRBD1 matches at 7 bases. Germline V lookup: CDR1 SEHNR, CDR2 FQNEAQ (reference sequence). The CDR3 spans 16 residues. The CDR3 loop reads CASSLVRDSSIDTQYF. The CDR3 coding sequence is TGTGCCAGCAGCTTAGTCCGGGACAGTAGCATAGATACGCAGTATTTT.

This clonotype came up many times. This rearrangement joins TRBV9 to TRBJ2-5; 9 bases are shared with TRBD1. The CDR3 is made up of 16 amino acids. Per germline, CDR1 SGDLS and CDR2 YYNGEE. The V segment lost 4 bases and the J segment 5 bases; nucleotides outside the gene matches: 12. Here the CDR3 reads CASSFRRTGGNETQYF. The CDR3, as DNA: TGTGCCAGCAGCTTTCGCCGAACAGGGGGCAATGAGACCCAGTACTTC.

The J gene is TRBJ2-3, the V gene TRBV6-6; D call uncertain. V was shortened by 0 bases and J by 2 bases, with 9 bases between the two germline ends. The CDR3 runs to 15 residues. Per germline, CDR1 MNHNY and CDR2 SVGAGI (reference sequence). CDR3 loop: CASSYSVLHTDTQYF. The CDR3 DNA follows: TGTGCCAGCAGTTACTCGGTTCTGCACACAGATACGCAGTATTTT.

This clonotype was recorded a few times. The rearrangement joins TRBV12-3 or TRBV12-4 to TRBJ1-3, with D hard to call. The CDR3 sequence is 15 residues long. The V end was cut by 6 bases, the J end by 0 bases, with 12 bases between. In DNA form, the CDR3 reads TGTGCCAGCAGCCGTTTTCGACGCTCTGGAAACACCATATATTTT. Translation: CASSRFRRSGNTIYF.

There are many counts of this clonotype. The chain has TRBV20-1 and TRBJ2-3; D may match TRBD1 or TRBD2 (7 bases each). Germline V gene data show CDR1 as DFQATT and CDR2 as SNEGSKA (reference sequence). There are 14 residues in the CDR3. V was clipped by 5 bases and J by 6 bases, with 18 bases between them. CDR3 sequence reads: CSAPLAGGGDTQYF. The CDR3, as DNA: TGCAGTGCTCCCCTAGCAGGGGGGGGGGATACGCAGTATTTT.

This clonotype was recorded at least ten times. The chain has TRBV2 and TRBJ2-3; the match to TRBD2 covers 14 bases. Germline V gene data show CDR1 as SNHLY and CDR2 as FYNNEI. The V gene end was trimmed by 4 bases and the J gene end by 0 bases; junction bases not matched to a gene: 6. CDR3 length: 18 amino acids. The CDR3 DNA sequence: TGTGCCAGCAGTGGGACTAGCGGGAGGACATCTAGCACAGATACGCAGTATTTT. It translates to CASSGTSGRTSSTDTQYF. The whole variable domain, filled in from reference TRBV2 and TRBJ2-3, reads EPEVTQTPSHQVTQMGQEVILRCVPISNHLYFYWYRQILGQKVEFLVSFYNNEISEKSEIFDDQFSVERPDGSNFTLKIRSTKLEDSAMYFCASSGTSGRTSSTDTQYFGPGTRLTVL.

This clonotype has at least ten counts. The chain joins TRBV3-1 to TRBJ2-7; the match to TRBD2 covers 7 bases. Per germline, CDR1 LGHDT and CDR2 YNNKEL (reference sequence). V lost 6 bases, J lost 4 bases, and 3 bases stayed unmatched. The CDR3 has 12 residues. The CDR3 is CASRHSGYEQYF. The DNA of the CDR3 is TGTGCCAGCAGGCATAGCGGGTACGAGCAGTACTTC.

This clonotype has a handful of counts. The V and J genes are TRBV6-1 and TRBJ2-2; D not resolved. The CDR3 has 14 residues. The germline V gene has CDR1 MNHNS and CDR2 SASEGT. The V and J ends lost 5 bases and 5 bases respectively, with 12 bases between them. CDR3 in DNA: TGTGCCAGCAGTTGGGGTGGGAAGACCGGGGAGCTGTTTTTT. Residues: CASSWGGKTGELFF.

The chain carries TRBV6-2 or TRBV6-3 and TRBJ2-1, with 9 bases fitting TRBD2. CDR1 is MNHEY, CDR2 SVGEGT, per germline. This CDR3 contains 17 residues. The V gene end was trimmed by 2 bases and the J gene end by 7 bases; junction bases not matched to a gene: 12. CDR3 loop: CASSYAPWREGRNEQFF. The CDR3 nucleotides read TGTGCCAGCAGTTACGCCCCTTGGCGGGAGGGCCGGAATGAGCAGTTCTTC.

Ten or more counts support this clonotype. The V gene is TRBV6-5, the J gene TRBJ2-1; 7 bases match TRBD2. The CDR3 length is 15 residues. CDR1 MNHEY and CDR2 SVGAGI come from the germline V gene. Losses at the gene ends were 3 bases for V and 0 bases for J; bases not matched to a gene: 2. The CDR3 region is CASSYREASYNEQFF. CDR3 nucleotides: TGTGCCAGCAGTTATCGGGAGGCCTCCTACAATGAGCAGTTCTTC.

In the case of this clonotype: The junction shows a germline mismatch at one end, possibly a read error. The V gene is TRBV5-1, the J gene TRBJ2-4; TRBD2 is a possible D gene (7 bases). Germline CDR1 is SGHRS and CDR2 is YFSETQ. The CDR3 has 14 amino acids. The CDR3 DNA reads TGTGCCAGCGGGGACCAGGGGATGAGAAACATTCAGTACTTC. Amino acid sequence: CASGDQGMRNIQYF.

The V gene is TRBV5-6, the J gene TRBJ2-5; D not resolved. The germline V and J ends were trimmed by 1 base and 0 bases, with 10 bases remaining between them. The CDR3 spans 15 residues. The germline CDR1 and CDR2 sequences are SGHDT and YYEEEE. Here the CDR3 reads CASSLFPGHQETQYF. In DNA form, the CDR3 reads TGTGCCAGCAGCTTGTTCCCTGGACACCAAGAGACCCAGTACTTC. Using reference TRBV5-6 and TRBJ2-5 for the parts outside the CDR3, the full variable domain is DAGVTQSPTHLIKTRGQQVTLRCSPKSGHDTVSWYQQALGQGPQFIFQYYEEEERQRGNFPDRFSGHQFPNYSSELNVNALLLGDSALYLCASSLFPGHQETQYFGPGTRLLVL.

This chain uses TRBV2 with TRBJ2-2; no definite D call. Trimming removed 3 bases at V and 5 bases at J, with 7 bases between. Germline CDR1 SNHLY, CDR2 FYNNEI. The CDR3 has 13 residues. The CDR3 here is CASSEFSTGELFF. The CDR3 nucleotides are TGTGCCAGCAGTGAGTTCTCGACCGGGGAGCTGTTTTTT. The entire variable domain, with the rest obtained from reference TRBV2 and TRBJ2-2, is as follows: EPEVTQTPSHQVTQMGQEVILRCVPISNHLYFYWYRQILGQKVEFLVSFYNNEISEKSEIFDDQFSVERPDGSNFTLKIRSTKLEDSAMYFCASSEFSTGELFFGEGSRLTVL.

The sample holds a few counts of this clonotype. The chain combines TRBV6-1 with TRBJ2-2; 9 bases are a match to TRBD1. The CDR3 covers 14 residues. The ends lost 6 bases at V and 8 bases at J; junction bases unmatched: 7. Germline CDR1 MNHNS, CDR2 SASEGT. CDR3 in amino acids: CASRQTGGAGELFF. CDR3 bases: TGTGCCAGCAGGCAAACAGGGGGCGCAGGGGAGCTGTTTTTT.

This clonotype has only a few counts. J is TRBJ2-2 and V is TRBV13, with 13 positions matching TRBD2. V dropped 5 bases and J dropped 5; count of bases not matched to a gene: 8. The CDR3 extends over 17 amino acids. Germline loops: CDR1 PRHDT, CDR2 FYEKMQ (reference sequence). CDR3: CASSQPGLAGLTGELFF. The DNA for the CDR3 is TGTGCCAGCAGCCAACCGGGACTAGCGGGATTAACCGGGGAGCTGTTTTTT.

This clonotype was counted at least ten times. The chain links TRBV20-1 to TRBJ2-7, with unresolved D. Germline V gene lookup returns CDR1 DFQATT and CDR2 SNEGSKA (reference sequence). V gave up 6 bases and J gave up 0 bases, with 12 bases separating them. The CDR3 spans 13 residues. CDR3 region: CSATTTSSYEQYF. The CDR3 DNA is TGCAGTGCGACGACGACAAGCTCCTACGAGCAGTACTTC.

At least ten counts were recorded for this clonotype. This CDR3 is CASSFDSSYEQYF. The CDR3 coding sequence is TGTGCCAGCAGCTTCGACAGCTCCTACGAGCAGTACTTC. The chain uses TRBV7-3 and TRBJ2-7; D is possibly TRBD1 (5 bases). CDR3 length: 13 amino acids. CDR1 is SGHTA and CDR2 is FQGTGA in the germline V gene. V lost 3 bases and J 0 bases, leaving 6 bases between the germline ends.

The chain couples TRBV4-2 to TRBJ2-3; D assignment may be TRBD1 or TRBD2 (6 bases each). The CDR3 is made up of 18 amino acids. Germline CDR1 reads LGHNA; CDR2 reads YNFKEQ. Trimming pared 2 bases from V and 3 bases from J, leaving 21 bases between. In DNA form, the CDR3 reads TGTGCCAGCAGCCAATCGGGGGCCCGGGGAAGAGGAACAGATACGCAGTATTTT. This translates into CASSQSGARGRGTDTQYF.